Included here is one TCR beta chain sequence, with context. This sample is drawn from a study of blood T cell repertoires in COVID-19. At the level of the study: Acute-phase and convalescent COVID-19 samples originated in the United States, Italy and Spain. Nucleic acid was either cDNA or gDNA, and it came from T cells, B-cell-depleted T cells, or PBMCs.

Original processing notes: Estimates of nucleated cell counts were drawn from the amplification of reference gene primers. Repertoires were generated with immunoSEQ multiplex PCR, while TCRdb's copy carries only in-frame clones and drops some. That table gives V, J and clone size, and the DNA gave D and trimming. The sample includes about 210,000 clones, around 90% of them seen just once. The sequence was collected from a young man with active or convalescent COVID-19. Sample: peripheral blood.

The CDR3 nucleotides read TGTGCCAGCAGCTTGGCAGGGGTATACTCTGGGGCCAACGTCCTGACTTTC. Protein: CASSLAGVYSGANVLTF. The chain is built from TRBV5-8 and TRBJ2-6; possibly TRBD1 for D (6 bases). There are 17 residues in the CDR3. Germline lookup yields CDR1 SGHTS and CDR2 YDEGEE. With 0 bases removed from V and 0 bases from J, the gap between germline ends came to 10 bases. Full variable domain (remainder filled in from reference TRBV5-8 and TRBJ2-6): EAGVTQSPTHLIKTRGQQATLRCSPISGHTSVYWYQQALGLGLQFLLWYDEGEERNRGNFPPRFSGRQFPNYSSELNVNALELEDSALYLCASSLAGVYSGANVLTFGAGSRLTVL.